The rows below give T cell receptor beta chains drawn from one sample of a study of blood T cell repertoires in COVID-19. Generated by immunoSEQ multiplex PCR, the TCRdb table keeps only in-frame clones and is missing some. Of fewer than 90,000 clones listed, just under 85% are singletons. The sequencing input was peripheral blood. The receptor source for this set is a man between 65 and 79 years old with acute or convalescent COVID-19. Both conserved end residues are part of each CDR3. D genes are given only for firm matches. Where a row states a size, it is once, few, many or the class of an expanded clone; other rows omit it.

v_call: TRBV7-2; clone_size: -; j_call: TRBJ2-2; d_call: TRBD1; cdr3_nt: TGTGCCAGCAGCCCTCGAGGACAGGGGGCCGGGGAGCTGTTTTTT; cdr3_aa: CASSPRGQGAGELFF
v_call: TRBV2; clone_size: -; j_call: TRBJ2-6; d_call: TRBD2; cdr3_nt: TGTGCCAGCCTGGGACTAGCCGTTACTGGGGCCAACGTCCTGACTTTC; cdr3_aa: CASLGLAVTGANVLTF
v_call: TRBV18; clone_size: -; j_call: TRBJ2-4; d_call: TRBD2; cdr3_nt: TGTGCCAGCTCACCTCTTAGCGGGAGGGTTGTCAAAAACATTCAGTACTTC; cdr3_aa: CASSPLSGRVVKNIQYF
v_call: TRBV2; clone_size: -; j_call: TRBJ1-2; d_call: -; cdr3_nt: TGTGCCAGCAGTCAGGGATACTATGGCTACACCTTC; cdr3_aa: CASSQGYYGYTF
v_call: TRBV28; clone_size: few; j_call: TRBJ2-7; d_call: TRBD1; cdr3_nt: TGTGCCAGCAGGACCGGGACAGACCCCTACGAGCAGTACTTC; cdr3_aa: CASRTGTDPYEQYF
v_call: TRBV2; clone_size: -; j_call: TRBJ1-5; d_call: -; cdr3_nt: TGTGCCAGCCAAGCGCTGATTACTAGCAATCAGCCCCAGCATTTT; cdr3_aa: CASQALITSNQPQHF
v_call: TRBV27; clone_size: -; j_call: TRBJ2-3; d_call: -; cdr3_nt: TGTGCCAGCAGTTTGCCGGGTGGAGTGCATCAGTATTTT; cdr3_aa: CASSLPGGVHQYF
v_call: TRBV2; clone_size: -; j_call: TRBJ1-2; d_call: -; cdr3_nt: TGTGCCAGCAGTGATCCCTCAGGCATCTATGGCTACACCTTC; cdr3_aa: CASSDPSGIYGYTF
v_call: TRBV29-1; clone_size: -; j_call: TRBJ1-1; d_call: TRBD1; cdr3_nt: TGCAGCGTTGAAGATTTGGGACAGGGAACCACTGAAGCTTTCTTT; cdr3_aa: CSVEDLGQGTTEAFF
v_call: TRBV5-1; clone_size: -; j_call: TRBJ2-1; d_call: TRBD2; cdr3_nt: TGCGCCAGCAGCTTGGAAGGCGGGACTAGTGAGCAGTTCTTC; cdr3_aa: CASSLEGGTSEQFF
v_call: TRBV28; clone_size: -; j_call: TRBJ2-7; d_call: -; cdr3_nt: TGTGCCAGCGGACCCCAGGGCTACGAGCAGTACTTC; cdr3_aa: CASGPQGYEQYF
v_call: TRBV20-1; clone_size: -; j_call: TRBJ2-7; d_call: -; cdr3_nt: TGCAGTGCTCTCAAACTCTACGAGCAGTACTTC; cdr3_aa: CSALKLYEQYF
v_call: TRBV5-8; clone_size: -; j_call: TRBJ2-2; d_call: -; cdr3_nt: TGTGCCAGCAGCTTGGATCCAGGCGCGCAAACCGGGGAGCTGTTTTTT; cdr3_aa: CASSLDPGAQTGELFF
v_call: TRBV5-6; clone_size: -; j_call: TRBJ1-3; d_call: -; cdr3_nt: TGTGCCAGCAGCATACGGGGGTTACGAGGAAACACCATATATTTT; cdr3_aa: CASSIRGLRGNTIYF
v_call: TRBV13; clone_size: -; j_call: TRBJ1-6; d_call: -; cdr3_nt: TGTGCCAGCAGCCCCCCGTCTGCAACACCTAATTCACCCCTCCACTTT; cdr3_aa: CASSPPSATPNSPLHF
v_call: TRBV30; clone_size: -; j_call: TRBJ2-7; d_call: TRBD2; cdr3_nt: TGTGCCTGGGCACTAGCGGATACCACGAAGCAGTACTTC; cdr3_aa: CAWALADTTKQYF
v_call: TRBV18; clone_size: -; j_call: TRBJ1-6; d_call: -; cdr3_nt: TGTGCCAGCTCACCAGGGCACAGCCCCTTTAATTCACCCCTCCACTTT; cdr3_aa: CASSPGHSPFNSPLHF
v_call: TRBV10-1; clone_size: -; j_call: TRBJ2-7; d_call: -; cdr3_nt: TGCGCCAGCAGTGAAATTTCCACAGGGAGAGACGAGCAGTACTTC; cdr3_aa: CASSEISTGRDEQYF
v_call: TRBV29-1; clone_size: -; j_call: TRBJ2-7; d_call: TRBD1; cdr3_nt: TGCAGCGTTGAGGAAGGGACAGGGGGAATTGGAGAGCAGTACTTC; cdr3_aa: CSVEEGTGGIGEQYF
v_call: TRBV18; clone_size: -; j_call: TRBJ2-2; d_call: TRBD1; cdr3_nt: TGTGCCAGCTCACGACTTTTCGGGACAGGGGAAAAAGGCGGGGAGCTGTTTTTT; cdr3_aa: CASSRLFGTGEKGGELFF
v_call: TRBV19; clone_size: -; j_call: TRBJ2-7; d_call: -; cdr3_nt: TGTGCCAGTAGTATGACCAGGGTACTATTCACCTACGAGCAGTACTTC; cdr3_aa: CASSMTRVLFTYEQYF
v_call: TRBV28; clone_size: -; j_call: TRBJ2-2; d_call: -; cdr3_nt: TGTGCCAGCGAGTTTACGGGAACCGGGGAGCTGTTTTTT; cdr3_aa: CASEFTGTGELFF
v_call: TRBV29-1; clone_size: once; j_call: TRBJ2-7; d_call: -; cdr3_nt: TGCAGCGGCGCGGTAGGGGGTGGGTCCTACGAGCAGTACTTC; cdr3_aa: CSGAVGGGSYEQYF
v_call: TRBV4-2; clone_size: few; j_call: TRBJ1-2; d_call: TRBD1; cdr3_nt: TGTGCCAGCACCGGCGACAGGGGGCGAGGCTATGGCTACACCTTC; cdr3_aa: CASTGDRGRGYGYTF
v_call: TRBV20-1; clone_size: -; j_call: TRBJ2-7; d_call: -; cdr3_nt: TGCAGTGCTAGACTAGTCTACGAGCAGTACTTC; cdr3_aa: CSARLVYEQYF
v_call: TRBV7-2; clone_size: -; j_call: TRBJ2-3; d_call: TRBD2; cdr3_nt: TGTGCCAGCAGCTTAACTAGCGGGTTCCCCACAGATACGCAGTATTTT; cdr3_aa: CASSLTSGFPTDTQYF
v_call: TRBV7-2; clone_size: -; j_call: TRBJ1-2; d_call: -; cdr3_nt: TGTGCCAGCAGCTTAGATGGACTCAACTATGGCTACACCTTC; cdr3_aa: CASSLDGLNYGYTF
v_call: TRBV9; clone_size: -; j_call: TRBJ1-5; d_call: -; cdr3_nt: TGTGCCAGCAGCGTAGTGGGGGCAAGGGGAAATCAGCCCCAGCATTTT; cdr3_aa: CASSVVGARGNQPQHF
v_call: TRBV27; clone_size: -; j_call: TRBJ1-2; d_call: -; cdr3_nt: TGTGCCAGCAGTTTGCGGGAGGACTATGGCTACACCTTC; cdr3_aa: CASSLREDYGYTF
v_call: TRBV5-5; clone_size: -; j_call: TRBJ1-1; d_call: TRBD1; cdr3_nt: TGTGCCAGCAGCCTGGACAGGGGGCACGGGAACACTGAAGCTTTCTTT; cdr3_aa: CASSLDRGHGNTEAFF
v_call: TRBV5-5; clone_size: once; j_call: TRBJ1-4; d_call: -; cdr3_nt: TGTGCCAGCAGCTTGGCTCCTAATGAAAAACTGTTTTTT; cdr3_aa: CASSLAPNEKLFF
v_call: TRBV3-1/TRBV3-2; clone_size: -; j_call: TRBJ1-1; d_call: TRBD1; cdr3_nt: TGTGCCAGCAGCCTTTACAGAAGGACAGGAGGCACTGAAGCTTTCTTT; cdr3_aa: CASSLYRRTGGTEAFF
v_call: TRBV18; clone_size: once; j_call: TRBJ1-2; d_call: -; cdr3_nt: TGTGCCAGCTCACCACCCCGGCAGGGTGGCTATGGCTACACCTTC; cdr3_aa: CASSPPRQGGYGYTF
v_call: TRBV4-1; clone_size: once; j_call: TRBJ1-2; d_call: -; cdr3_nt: TGCGCCAGCAGCCAAGATTTTGCAGGGGATTTCTATGGCTACACCTTC; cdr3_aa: CASSQDFAGDFYGYTF
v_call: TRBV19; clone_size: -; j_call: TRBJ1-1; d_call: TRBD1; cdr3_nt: TGTGCCAGTAGCGAGACAGGGATTATCGCTGAAGCTTTCTTT; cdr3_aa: CASSETGIIAEAFF
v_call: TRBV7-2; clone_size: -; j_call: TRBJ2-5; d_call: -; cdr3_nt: TGTGCCAGCAGCGGGGGGGCCCTGGGAGAGACCCAGTACTTC; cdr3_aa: CASSGGALGETQYF
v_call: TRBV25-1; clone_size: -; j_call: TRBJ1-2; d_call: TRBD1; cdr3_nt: TGTGCCAGCAGTGAATACCGCAAGGGGGCCTATGGCTACACCTTC; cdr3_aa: CASSEYRKGAYGYTF
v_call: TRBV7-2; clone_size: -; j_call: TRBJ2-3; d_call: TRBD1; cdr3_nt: TGTGCCAGCAGTTGGCGGACAGGGGCCTCCACAGATACGCAGTATTTT; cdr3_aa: CASSWRTGASTDTQYF
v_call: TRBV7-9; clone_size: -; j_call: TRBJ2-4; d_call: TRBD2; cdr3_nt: TGTGCCAGCGAACTGACTAGCGGCGGCATTCAGTACTTC; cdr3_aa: CASELTSGGIQYF
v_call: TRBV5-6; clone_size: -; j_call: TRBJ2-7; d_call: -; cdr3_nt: TGTGCCAGCAGCTCCGGGGAGAGCCCTTACGAGCAGTACTTC; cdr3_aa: CASSSGESPYEQYF
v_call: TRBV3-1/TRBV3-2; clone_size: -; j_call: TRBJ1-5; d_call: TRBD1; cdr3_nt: TGTGCCAGCAGCCAAGGACCTTCCGGGACAGTGAATCAGCCCCAGCATTTT; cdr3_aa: CASSQGPSGTVNQPQHF
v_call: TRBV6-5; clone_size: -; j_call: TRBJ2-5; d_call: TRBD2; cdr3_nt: TGTGCCAGCAGTACTAGCGGGGGGGCCTCGGAGACCCAGTACTTC; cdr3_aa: CASSTSGGASETQYF
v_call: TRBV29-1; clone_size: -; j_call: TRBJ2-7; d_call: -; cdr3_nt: TGCAGCGTTGTCACCGGACAAACCTACGAGCAGTACTTC; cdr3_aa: CSVVTGQTYEQYF
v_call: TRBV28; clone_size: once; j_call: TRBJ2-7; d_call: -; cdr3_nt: TGTGCCAGCATCCCCGGAGGACCCCACTACGAGCAGTACTTC; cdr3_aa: CASIPGGPHYEQYF
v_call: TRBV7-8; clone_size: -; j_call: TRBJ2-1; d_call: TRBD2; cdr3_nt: TGTGCCAGCAGCTTGGGAGGTTGGGCTAGCGGGAGAAATGAGCAGTTCTTC; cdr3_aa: CASSLGGWASGRNEQFF
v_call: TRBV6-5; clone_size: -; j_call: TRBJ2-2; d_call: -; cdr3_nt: TGTGCCAGCAGTTACCAGGACACCGGGGAGCTGTTTTTT; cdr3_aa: CASSYQDTGELFF
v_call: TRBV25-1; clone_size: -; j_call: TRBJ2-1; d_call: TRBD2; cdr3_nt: TGTGCCAGCAAGTTCGGCGGGGGGGCGGGTGAGCAGTTCTTC; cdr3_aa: CASKFGGGAGEQFF
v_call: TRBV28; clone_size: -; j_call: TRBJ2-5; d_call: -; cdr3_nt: TGTGCCAGCAGGGGGGCAACAGGGTCGGAGACCCAGTACTTC; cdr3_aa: CASRGATGSETQYF
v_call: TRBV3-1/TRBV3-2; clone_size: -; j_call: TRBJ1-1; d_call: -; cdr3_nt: TGTGCCAGCAGCCAAGATTTTAGAACGGAAGCTTTCTTT; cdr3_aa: CASSQDFRTEAFF
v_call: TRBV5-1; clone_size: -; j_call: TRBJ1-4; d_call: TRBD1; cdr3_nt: TGCGCCAGCAGCTATCAGGGGGCAATTAATGAAAAACTGTTTTTT; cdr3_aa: CASSYQGAINEKLFF
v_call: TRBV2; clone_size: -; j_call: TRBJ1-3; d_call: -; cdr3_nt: TGTGCCAGCAGTGGGACTTTCTCTGGAAACACCATATATTTT; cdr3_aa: CASSGTFSGNTIYF
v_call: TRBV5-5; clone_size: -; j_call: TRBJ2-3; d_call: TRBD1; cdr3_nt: TGTGCCAGCATCCTGACAGGGGGGACAGATACGCAGTATTTT; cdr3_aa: CASILTGGTDTQYF
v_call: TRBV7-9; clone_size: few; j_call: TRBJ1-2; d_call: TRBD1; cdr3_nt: TGTGCCAGCAGCTTAGGGGCAGGACAGGACAACTATGGCTACACCTTC; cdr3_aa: CASSLGAGQDNYGYTF
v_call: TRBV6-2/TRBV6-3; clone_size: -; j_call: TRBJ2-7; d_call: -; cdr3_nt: TGTGCCAGCAGTGAGACTAGACCGGCCCACGAGCAGTACTTC; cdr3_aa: CASSETRPAHEQYF
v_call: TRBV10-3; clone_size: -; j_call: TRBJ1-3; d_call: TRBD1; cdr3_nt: TGTGCCATCAGTGGGACAGGATCTACGTCGAACACCATATATTTT; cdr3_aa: CAISGTGSTSNTIYF
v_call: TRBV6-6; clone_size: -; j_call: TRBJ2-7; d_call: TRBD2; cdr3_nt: TGTGCCAGCAGTTACAAACTAGCGGGAGGTGAAGAGCAGTACTTC; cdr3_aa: CASSYKLAGGEEQYF
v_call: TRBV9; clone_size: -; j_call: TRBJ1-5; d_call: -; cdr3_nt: TGTGCCAGCAGCGTATTACGGGGGGCAAGGCAGCCCCAGCATTTT; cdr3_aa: CASSVLRGARQPQHF
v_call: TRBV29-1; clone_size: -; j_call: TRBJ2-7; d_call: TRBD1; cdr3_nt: TGCAGCGTTGACCGCTACAGGGGGGAACAGTACTTC; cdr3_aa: CSVDRYRGEQYF
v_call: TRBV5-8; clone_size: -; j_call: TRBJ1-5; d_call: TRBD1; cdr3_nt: TGTGCCAGCAGCTTGGGGGACAGGGTACAGCCCCAGCATTTT; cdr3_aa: CASSLGDRVQPQHF